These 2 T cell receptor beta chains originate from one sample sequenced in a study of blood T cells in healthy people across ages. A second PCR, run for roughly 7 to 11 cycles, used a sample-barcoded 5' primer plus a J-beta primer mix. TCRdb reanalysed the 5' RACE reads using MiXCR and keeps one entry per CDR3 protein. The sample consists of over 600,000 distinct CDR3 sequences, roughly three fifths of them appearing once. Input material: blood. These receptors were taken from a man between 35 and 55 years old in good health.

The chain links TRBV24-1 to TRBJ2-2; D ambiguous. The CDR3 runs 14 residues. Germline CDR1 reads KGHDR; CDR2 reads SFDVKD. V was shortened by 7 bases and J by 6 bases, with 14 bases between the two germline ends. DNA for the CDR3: TGTGCCACCAGACCACAAACTGGGGCCGGGGAGCTGTTTTTT. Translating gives CATRPQTGAGELFF.

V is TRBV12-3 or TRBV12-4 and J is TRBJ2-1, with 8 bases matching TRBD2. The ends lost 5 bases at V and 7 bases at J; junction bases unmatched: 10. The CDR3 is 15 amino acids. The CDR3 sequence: CASSAGTRRYNEQFF. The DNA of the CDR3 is TGTGCCAGCAGTGCCGGGACTAGAAGGTATAATGAGCAGTTCTTC.